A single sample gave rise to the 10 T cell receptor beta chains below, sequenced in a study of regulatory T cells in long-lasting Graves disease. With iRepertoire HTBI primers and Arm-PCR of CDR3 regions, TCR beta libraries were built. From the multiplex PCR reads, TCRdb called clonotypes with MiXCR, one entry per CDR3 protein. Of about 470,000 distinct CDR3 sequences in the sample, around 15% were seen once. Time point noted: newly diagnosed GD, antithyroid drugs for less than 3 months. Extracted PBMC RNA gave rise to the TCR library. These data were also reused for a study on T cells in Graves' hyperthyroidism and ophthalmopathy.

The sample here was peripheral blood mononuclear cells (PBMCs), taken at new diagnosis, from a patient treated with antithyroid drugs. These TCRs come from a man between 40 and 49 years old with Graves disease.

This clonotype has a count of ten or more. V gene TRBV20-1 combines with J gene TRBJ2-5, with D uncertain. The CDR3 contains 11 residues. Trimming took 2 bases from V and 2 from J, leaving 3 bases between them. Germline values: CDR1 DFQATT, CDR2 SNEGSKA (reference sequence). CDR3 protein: CSARRQETQYF. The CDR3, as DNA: TGCAGTGCTAGACGACAAGAGACCCAGTACTTC.

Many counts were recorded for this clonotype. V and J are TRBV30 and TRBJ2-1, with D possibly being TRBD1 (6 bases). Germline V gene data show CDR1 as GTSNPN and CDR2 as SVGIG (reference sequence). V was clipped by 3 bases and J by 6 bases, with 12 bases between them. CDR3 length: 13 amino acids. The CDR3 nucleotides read TGTGCCTGGAGGAGAGTAGGGGGCAATGAGCAGTTCTTC. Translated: CAWRRVGGNEQFF.

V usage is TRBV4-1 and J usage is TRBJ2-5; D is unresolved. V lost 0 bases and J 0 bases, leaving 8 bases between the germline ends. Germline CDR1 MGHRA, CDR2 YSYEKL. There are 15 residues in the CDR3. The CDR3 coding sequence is TGCGCCAGCAGCCAAGAAGGCAGGAACCAAGAGACCCAGTACTTC. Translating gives CASSQEGRNQETQYF.

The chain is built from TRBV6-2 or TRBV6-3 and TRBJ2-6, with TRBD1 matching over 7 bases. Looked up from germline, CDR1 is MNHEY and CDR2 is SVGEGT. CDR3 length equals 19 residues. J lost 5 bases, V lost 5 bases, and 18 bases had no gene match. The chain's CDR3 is CASSIMLRPDRARANVLTF. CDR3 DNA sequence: TGTGCCAGCAGTATTATGTTACGACCAGACAGGGCTCGGGCCAACGTCCTGACTTTC.

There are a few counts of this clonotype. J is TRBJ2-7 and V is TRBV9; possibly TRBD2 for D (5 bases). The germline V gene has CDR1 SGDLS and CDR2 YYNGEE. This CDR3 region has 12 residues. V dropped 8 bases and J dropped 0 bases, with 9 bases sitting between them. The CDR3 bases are TGTGCCAGTTCAGCGGACTCCTACGAGCAGTACTTC. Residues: CASSADSYEQYF.

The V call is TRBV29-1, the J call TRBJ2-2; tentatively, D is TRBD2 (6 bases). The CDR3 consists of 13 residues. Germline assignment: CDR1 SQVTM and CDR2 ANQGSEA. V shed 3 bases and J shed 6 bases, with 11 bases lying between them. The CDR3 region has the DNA TGCAGCGTTGACGGGGGTGGGGCCGGGGAGCTGTTTTTT. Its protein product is CSVDGGGAGELFF.

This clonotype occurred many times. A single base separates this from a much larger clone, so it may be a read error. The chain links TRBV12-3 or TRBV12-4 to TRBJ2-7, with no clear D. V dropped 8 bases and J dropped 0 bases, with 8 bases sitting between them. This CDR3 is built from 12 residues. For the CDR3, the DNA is TGTGCCAGCGGCTTCAGCTCCTACGAGCAGTACTTC. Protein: CASGFSSYEQYF.

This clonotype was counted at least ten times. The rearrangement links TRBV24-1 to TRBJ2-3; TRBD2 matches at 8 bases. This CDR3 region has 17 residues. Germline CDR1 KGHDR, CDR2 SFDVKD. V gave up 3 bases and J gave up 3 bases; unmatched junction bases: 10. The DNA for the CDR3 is TGTGCCACCAGTGATCCATTCCCGGGACTAGGTACAGATACGCAGTATTTT. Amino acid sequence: CATSDPFPGLGTDTQYF.

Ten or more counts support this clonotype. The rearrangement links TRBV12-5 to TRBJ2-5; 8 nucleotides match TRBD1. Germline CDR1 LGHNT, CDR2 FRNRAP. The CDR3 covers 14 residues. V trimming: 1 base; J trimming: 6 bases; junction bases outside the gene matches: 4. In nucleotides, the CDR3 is TGTGCTAGTGGTTTGGCCGGACAGGGAAAGACCCAGTACTTC. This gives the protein CASGLAGQGKTQYF.

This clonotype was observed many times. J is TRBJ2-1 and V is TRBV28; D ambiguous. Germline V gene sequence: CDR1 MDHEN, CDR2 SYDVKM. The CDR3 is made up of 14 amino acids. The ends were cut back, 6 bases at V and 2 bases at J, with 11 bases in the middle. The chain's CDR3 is CASRAASAYNEQFF. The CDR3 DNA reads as TGTGCCAGCAGGGCAGCGTCCGCCTACAATGAGCAGTTCTTC.